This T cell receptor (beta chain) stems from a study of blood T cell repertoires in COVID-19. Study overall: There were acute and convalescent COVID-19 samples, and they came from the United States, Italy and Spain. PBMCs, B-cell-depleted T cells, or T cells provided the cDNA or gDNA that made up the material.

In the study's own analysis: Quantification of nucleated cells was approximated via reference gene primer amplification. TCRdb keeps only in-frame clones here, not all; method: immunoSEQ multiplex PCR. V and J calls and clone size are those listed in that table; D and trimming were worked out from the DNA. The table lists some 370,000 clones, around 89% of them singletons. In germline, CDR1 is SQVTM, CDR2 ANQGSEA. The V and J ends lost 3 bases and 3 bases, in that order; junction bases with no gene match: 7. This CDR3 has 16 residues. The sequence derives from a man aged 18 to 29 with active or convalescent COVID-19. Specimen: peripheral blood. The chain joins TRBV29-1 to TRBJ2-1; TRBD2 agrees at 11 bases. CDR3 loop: CSVDQMTSGIYNEQFF. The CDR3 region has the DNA TGCAGCGTTGACCAAATGACTAGCGGGATCTACAATGAGCAGTTCTTC.